The rows below give T cell receptor beta chains drawn from one sample of a study of blood T cells in healthy people across ages. TCRdb re-called the 5' RACE reads with MiXCR, one entry per CDR3 protein. In the table there are about 2 million distinct CDR3 sequences, 40% to 55% of which are singletons. The specimen was blood. Receptors were obtained from a woman in her forties in good health. Each CDR3 is given with its conserved first and last residue. Expanded clones are given a class, and other clones once, few, many or no size at all.

v_call: TRBV13
clone_size: .
cdr3_aa: CASKEGDEQYF

v_call: TRBV7-2
clone_size: .
cdr3_aa: CASTYWAFDPHGYTF

v_call: TRBV4-3
clone_size: .
cdr3_aa: CASSQDVRQGDQYF

v_call: TRBV25-1
clone_size: many
cdr3_aa: CASSAGLAYEQYF

v_call: TRBV10-3
clone_size: .
cdr3_aa: CAIGNEQFF

v_call: TRBV9
clone_size: .
cdr3_aa: CASSVRGGDNEQFF

v_call: TRBV6-5
clone_size: .
cdr3_aa: CASSYQGQLGETQYF

v_call: TRBV6-1
clone_size: few
cdr3_aa: CASTKGQGVRETQYF

v_call: TRBV7-9
clone_size: .
cdr3_aa: CASRQTRLEQFF

v_call: TRBV10-2
clone_size: .
cdr3_aa: CASSRPLSGGTDTQYF

v_call: TRBV12-3/TRBV12-4
clone_size: few
cdr3_aa: CASSYRQGLVAFF

v_call: TRBV29-1
clone_size: few
cdr3_aa: CSVERGDREWNEQFF

v_call: TRBV20-1
clone_size: .
cdr3_aa: CSAPEEGFNQPQHF

v_call: TRBV20-1
clone_size: .
cdr3_aa: CSARGGELEQFF

v_call: TRBV15
clone_size: .
cdr3_aa: CATSRERTGDRGYTF

v_call: TRBV5-1
clone_size: few
cdr3_aa: CASSLLAGASPSYNEQFF

v_call: TRBV15
clone_size: .
cdr3_aa: CATSSGQPQNTEAFF

v_call: TRBV28
clone_size: once
cdr3_aa: CASIRGGNAYEQYF

v_call: TRBV29-1
clone_size: .
cdr3_aa: CSVPQSAWETQYF

v_call: TRBV4-1
clone_size: .
cdr3_aa: CASRYAETSGTDTQYF

v_call: TRBV5-1
clone_size: .
cdr3_aa: CASKFGSLQDLDKNIQYF

v_call: TRBV29-1
clone_size: .
cdr3_aa: CSVEEHSTDTQYF

v_call: TRBV3-1
clone_size: few
cdr3_aa: CASSRDRAKTYEQYF

v_call: TRBV29-1
clone_size: few
cdr3_aa: CSVVQRGYTF

v_call: TRBV19
clone_size: .
cdr3_aa: CASRGEAPWGEQYF

v_call: TRBV3-1
clone_size: many
cdr3_aa: CASSGISYEQYF

v_call: TRBV20-1
clone_size: .
cdr3_aa: CSAILAGRVQETQYF

v_call: TRBV28
clone_size: .
cdr3_aa: CASRGRGVEAFF

v_call: TRBV20-1
clone_size: .
cdr3_aa: CSANPGGDTQYF

v_call: TRBV28
clone_size: .
cdr3_aa: CASRTGEEYSPLHF

v_call: TRBV9
clone_size: .
cdr3_aa: CASSGGGNSYEQYF

v_call: TRBV29-1
clone_size: once
cdr3_aa: CSADSPTFLNYGYTF

v_call: TRBV9
clone_size: .
cdr3_aa: CASSVASGRGSNQPQHF

v_call: TRBV27
clone_size: .
cdr3_aa: CASNTGRLSYNEQFF

v_call: TRBV7-2
clone_size: few
cdr3_aa: CASSSGGGYSSAETQYF

v_call: TRBV20-1
clone_size: .
cdr3_aa: CSARVSSKDEKLFF

v_call: TRBV28
clone_size: .
cdr3_aa: CASSLGQGLAFF

v_call: TRBV29-1
clone_size: .
cdr3_aa: CSVASGAGQPQHF

v_call: TRBV10-3
clone_size: few
cdr3_aa: CAISTGTSFGDTQYF

v_call: TRBV5-1
clone_size: few
cdr3_aa: CASSGQQGTGYTF

v_call: TRBV5-1
clone_size: .
cdr3_aa: CASTFAGSTDTQYF

v_call: TRBV4-3
clone_size: once
cdr3_aa: CASSQDQASGEGDTQYF

v_call: TRBV7-2
clone_size: .
cdr3_aa: CASSFSSGFAEQFF

v_call: TRBV7-2
clone_size: .
cdr3_aa: CASSPGRIGISSYNEQFF

v_call: TRBV7-9
clone_size: many
cdr3_aa: CASSLGTGFSYEQYF

v_call: TRBV20-1
clone_size: .
cdr3_aa: CSARDLPSGLSGANVLTF

v_call: TRBV4-3
clone_size: .
cdr3_aa: CASSQEASYRGNEQFF

v_call: TRBV13
clone_size: few
cdr3_aa: CASSLGLTDEQYF

v_call: TRBV7-2
clone_size: .
cdr3_aa: CASSLPTGDEQYF

v_call: TRBV29-1
clone_size: .
cdr3_aa: CSVSRDRGPTYEQYF

v_call: TRBV20-1
clone_size: .
cdr3_aa: CSASPKRETQYF

v_call: TRBV20-1
clone_size: .
cdr3_aa: CSAPPSGGPDTQYF

v_call: TRBV6-5
clone_size: .
cdr3_aa: CASRGTAGETQYF